This entry concerns a single TCR beta chain. Antigen: not known. Time point defined: week 11, during vaccination. Doses comprised 300 ug of mutant IDH1 20-mer peptide each, plus topical imiquimod. The astrocytomas were IDH1-mutant, ATRX-negative, and WHO grade 3 or 4. TCRdb's copy holds only in-frame clones and misses some; the assay was immunoSEQ multiplex PCR. The repertoire consists of 25,000 to 40,000 clones, with roughly 78% occurring once and the leading ten covering approximately 25%. This sample was taken from a study of a mutant IDH1 vaccine in newly diagnosed glioma. Study details: The first vaccination came 4-6 weeks after radiotherapy alone, or with temozolomide cycles. Beforehand, treatment had been radiotherapy, temozolomide, or both; the majority received both.

Study findings and constraints: Variations in leading peripheral T cell clonotypes appeared to have no connection with pseudoprogression.

The V and J ends lost 2 bases and 3 bases respectively, with 13 bases between them. The CDR3 is 15 amino acids. Germline CDR1 reads SEHNR; CDR2 reads FQNEAQ (reference sequence). Sequenced material: PBMCs, taken from a glioma patient whose treatment included an IDH1 peptide vaccine. The chain links TRBV7-9 to TRBJ1-1; D might be TRBD1 (5 bases). The sequence was collected from a man aged 25-45 years with glioma. The DNA for the CDR3 is TGTGCCAGCAGCTTAAAGGTACAGGCGGACACTGAAGCTTTCTTT. Translated, it gives CASSLKVQADTEAFF.